This T cell receptor (beta chain) originates from a study of cytomegalovirus exposure and HLA in healthy donors. Study outcomes and limitations: Near-uniform donor sequencing depth was presumed by presence/absence analyses. A classifier reportedly called cytomegalovirus status with high sensitivity and specificity. In vitro checks showed that three CMV-associated chains really do target CMV antigens. Later, an analysis showed that TCR beta chains associated with HLA were more clonally expanded than others that were equally common.

The CDR3 has 14 amino acids. The germline CDR1 and CDR2 sequences are MNHNY and SVGAGI (reference sequence). V gave up 2 bases and J gave up 7 bases, with 11 bases separating them. A remark on this clone: Its specificity is not known.

Primers: 60 Vbeta forward and 13 Jbeta reverse. Method: immunoSEQ multiplex PCR; TCRdb's copy keeps in-frame clones and lacks some. The sample lists more than 150,000 clones, 80% occurring once. Sequenced sample: PBMCs. The rearrangement joins TRBV6-6 to TRBJ1-4, with D hard to call. The sequence derives from a boy between 10 and 17 years old in good health and CMV-seronegative. CDR3 in amino acids: CASSYVGEGEKLFF. CDR3 nucleotides: TGTGCCAGCAGTTACGTGGGAGAGGGTGAAAAACTGTTTTTT.